The 32 T cell receptor delta chains below were found in one sample sequenced in a study of γδ T cells in repeated Plasmodium falciparum infection (dated by TCRdb to the early 2020s). For bulk TCR repertoire analysis, Vgamma9/Vdelta2+ and Vdelta2-negative gammadelta T cell populations were isolated by flow sorting from peripheral blood mononuclear cells. The method behind the library was multiplex PCR. The listed sequencing device is Illumina MiSeq. Clonotypes were called again by TCRdb from the public reads via CATT, and duplicate nucleotide sequences were then merged into one entry. In this sample the table shows roughly 50,000 delta-chain clones, about 1.5% of which occur a single time. 8.6% of the sample rests with the top ten. Sequenced: gamma-delta T cells from blood. Source of these receptors: a pool of human donors (malaria-infected and uninfected, not separated).

As regards this clone: One base separates it from a far larger clone, so it is likely a read error. The sample has other DNA sequences that encode this CDR3 too. The chain uses TRDV1 and TRDJ1, with 13 nucleotides matching TRDD3. No J gene is reported in TCRdb; it was inferred here by comparing the DNA with germline. The CDR3 totals 20 residues. Germline V gene sequence: CDR1 TSWWSYY, CDR2 QGS. The CDR3 loop reads CALGELRNQLGDTSGGKLIF. Here the CDR3 DNA reads TGTGCCCTTGGGGAACTTCGGAACCAACTGGGGGATACGTCAGGTGGGAAACTCATCTTT.

The table lists this clone with many counts. The protein recorded in TCRdb matches a much larger clone and deviates from this DNA's translation at residue 11, suggesting a read error; the protein here is obtained by translating the DNA. V and J are TRDV3 and TRDJ1; the D gene is possibly TRDD3 (5 bases). CDR1 is TVYSNPD and CDR2 is GDNSRS in the germline V gene (reference sequence). The CDR3 runs to 15 residues. CDR3 amino acids: CALPAGTKGTGKLIF. DNA of the CDR3: TGTGCCTTGCCGGCGGGGACCAAGGGGACCGGTAAACTCATCTTT.

This clone was found many times. TCRdb records a much larger clone's protein for this DNA, with a difference at residue 4 that likely arises from a read error; the protein given is the translation of the DNA. The chain joins TRDV1 to TRDJ1; TRDD3 aligns across 13 bases. Since TCRdb gives no J gene, matching the DNA to germline was used here to assign it. CDR1 and CDR2 (germline): TSWWSYY, QGS. The CDR3 loop spans 20 amino acids. In nucleotides, the CDR3 is TGTGCTCTTGAGGAAGTCACCCTTTTGTACTGGGGGATACGCCCCGATAAACTCATCTTT. Amino acid sequence: CALEEVTLLYWGIRPDKLIF.

Remarks on this clone: The translation of this DNA and the TCRdb protein of a much larger clone differ at residue 8, probably owing to a read error; the protein shown here is translated from the DNA. The chain is built from TRDV1 and TRDJ1, with a weak D call TRDD3 (5 bases). The J gene, not given by TCRdb, was assigned here from a germline match of the nucleotide sequence. From germline, CDR1 is TSWWSYY and CDR2 QGS. Deletions cut 8 bases from V and 2 bases from J, with 21 bases between. CDR3 length equals 16 residues. The CDR3 spells CALIPPQHWRTDKLIF. The CDR3 DNA reads TGTGCTCTTATACCTCCCCAGCACTGGAGGACCGATAAACTCATCTTT.

This clone was observed many times. J is TRDJ1 and V is TRDV2; possible D gene TRDD2, 5 bases. TCRdb offers no J gene call, so here the DNA was matched to germline to obtain one. The CDR3 is made up of 20 amino acids. Trimming left V 0 bases short and J 0 bases short, with 25 bases between. Per germline, CDR1 GEAIGNYY and CDR2 EKD. The CDR3 spells CACDTLPRPSGAVDTDKLIF. CDR3 DNA: TGTGCCTGTGACACCCTACCCCGGCCTTCGGGAGCGGTGGACACCGATAAACTCATCTTT.

This clone appeared a few times. Translating this DNA gives a protein that differs at residue 8 from the TCRdb one, which belongs to a much larger clone; a read error is likely, and the protein shown is this translation. The V call is TRDV1, the J call TRDJ1; 9 nucleotides line up with TRDD3. Here the J gene came from matching the DNA to germline, since TCRdb omits it. This CDR3 is built from 23 residues. The germline V gene encodes CDR1 TSWWSYY and CDR2 QGS. V dropped 0 bases and J dropped 4; count of bases not matched to a gene: 27. The CDR3 spells CALGELECWGIYKGPPGGDKLIF. CDR3 in DNA: TGTGCTCTTGGGGAACTTGAGTGCTGGGGGATCTATAAGGGTCCTCCTGGCGGCGATAAACTCATCTTT.

In its sample, this clone was seen many times. The chain uses TRDV1 and TRDJ1, with 12 nucleotides matching TRDD3. The J gene, left out of TCRdb, was set here by checking the DNA against germline. The CDR3 contains 21 residues. The junction had 19 bases not matched to a gene; V was cut back by 4 bases and J by 1 base. From germline, CDR1 is TSWWSYY and CDR2 QGS. CDR3 residues: CALGATSYYWGIQWPTDKLIF. The CDR3 nucleotides are TGTGCTCTTGGGGCCACTTCCTACTACTGGGGGATACAGTGGCCCACCGATAAACTCATCTTT.

This clone has a handful of counts. A read error is the likely source, as a far larger clone sits one nucleotide away. Other DNA sequences of this sample code for an identical CDR3. The V gene is TRDV2, the J gene TRDJ1; maybe TRDD3 (5 bases). Because TCRdb records no J gene, it was assigned here through a match of the DNA to germline. The CDR3 is made up of 22 amino acids. V dropped 4 bases and J dropped 0 bases, with 35 bases sitting between them. CDR1 is GEAIGNYY and CDR2 is EKD in the germline V gene. CDR3 sequence: CACDKRPRRGDTPNSYTDKLIF. The CDR3 DNA follows: TGTGCCTGTGATAAACGCCCTCGTCGGGGAGATACCCCAAACTCGTACACCGATAAACTCATCTTT.

A note on this clone: The protein given by TCRdb reflects a much larger clone and differs at residue 18 from this DNA's translation, likely from a read error; the protein shown is the DNA's translation. The CDR3 DNA is TGTGCTCTTGGGGAAAATCTGCGGGTGCTCTGGGGGTGTTCTACCCGGGCGAACTGGGGGATACGCCCGTACACCGATAAACTCATCTTT. It codes for CALGENLRVLWGCSTRANWGIRPYTDKLIF. The chain employs TRDV1 and TRDJ1; 13 positions match TRDD3. V trimming: 2 bases; J trimming: 0 bases; junction bases outside the gene matches: 42. Germline CDR1 TSWWSYY, CDR2 QGS. This CDR3 is 30 amino acids long.

With respect to this clone: TCRdb's entry gives the protein of a much larger clone, which mismatches this DNA's translation at residue 11, likely from a read error; the protein reported here is translated from the DNA. CDR3 amino acids: CALHFPTTGGCAYPTDKLIF. The CDR3 DNA reads as TGTGCTCTTCACTTCCCCACCACTGGGGGATGCGCGTATCCCACCGATAAACTCATCTTT. The chain employs TRDV1 and TRDJ1; 10 positions agree with TRDD3. V lost 8 bases to trimming and J lost 1 base; unmatched junction nucleotides: 22. This CDR3 has 20 amino acids. Per the germline V gene, CDR1 is TSWWSYY and CDR2 is QGS.

This clone was detected only a few times. One base separates it from a far larger clone, so it is likely a read error. The same CDR3 is also encoded by other DNA sequences in this sample. The V gene is TRDV1, the J gene TRDJ1; TRDD3 matches at 7 bases. TCRdb gives no J gene; it was assigned here by matching the DNA to germline. V lost 4 bases to trimming and J lost 5 bases; unmatched junction nucleotides: 13. The CDR3 length is 16 residues. Germline V CDR1 and CDR2: TSWWSYY, QGS. DNA for the CDR3: TGTGCTCTTGGGGGGCTTACTGGGGACCCTGGGGATAAACTCATCTTT. This sequence encodes CALGGLTGDPGDKLIF.

Points on this clone: A read error likely explains this, since a far larger clone differs by one base. Other nucleotide sequences from this sample produce the same CDR3. In nucleotides, the CDR3 is TGTGCTCTCGGGGATGGCCTTCATAAATTTGGGGGACCCCCCGTCCCATTCTTGTACACCGATAAACTCATCTTT. It specifies CALGDGLHKFGGPPVPFLYTDKLIF. V and J are TRDV1 and TRDJ1, with 7 nucleotides matching TRDD3. Germline matching of the DNA provided the J gene here, since TCRdb leaves it blank. CDR1 and CDR2 from the germline V gene are TSWWSYY and QGS. The length of the CDR3 is 25 residues.

Ten or more counts support this clone. A far bigger clonotype differs at one base, so this is likely a read error. Other nucleotide sequences from this sample produce the same CDR3. The V call is TRDV2, the J call TRDJ1, with no clear D. No J gene was available from TCRdb, and it was assigned here by a germline match of the DNA. The CDR3 is made up of 17 amino acids. CDR1 is GEAIGNYY and CDR2 is EKD in the germline V gene. The germline V and J ends were trimmed by 1 base and 0 bases, with 17 bases remaining between them. CDR3 nucleotide sequence: TGTGCCTGTGACACTGTGGGACAGCCAGACCACACCGATAAACTCATCTTT. Translation: CACDTVGQPDHTDKLIF.

This clone turned up a few times. The TCRdb protein comes from a much larger clone and disagrees with this DNA's translation at residue 3, likely due to a read error; the protein given here is derived from the DNA. V gene TRDV1 combines with J gene TRDJ1, with TRDD3 matching over 10 bases. TCRdb lists no J gene, so it was determined here by aligning the DNA to germline. The V gene's germline CDR1 is TSWWSYY and CDR2 QGS. CDR3 length: 18 residues. CDR3: CAPGTHLGDKYNTDKLIF. CDR3 DNA: TGTGCTCCTGGGACCCACCTGGGGGATAAGTATAACACCGATAAACTCATCTTT.

The sample holds a few counts of this clone. TCRdb's protein, taken from a much larger clone, differs from this DNA's translation at residue 3, likely owing to a read error; the protein displayed comes from the DNA. The V call is TRDV1, the J call TRDJ1, with D perhaps matching TRDD3 (6 bases). In germline, CDR1 is TSWWSYY, CDR2 QGS. The CDR3 contains 12 residues. The CDR3 sequence is CAPGEQYDKLIF. CDR3 in DNA: TGTGCTCCTGGGGAACAGTACGATAAACTCATCTTT.

Concerning this clone itself: A read error is likely here: a far larger clone is one base away. The same CDR3 can be traced to other DNA sequences in this sample. The V gene is TRDV3, the J gene TRDJ1; D perhaps matches TRDD3 (5 bases). The CDR3 is made up of 10 amino acids. The germline gives CDR1 TVYSNPD, CDR2 GDNSRS (reference sequence). CDR3 sequence: CAYRKRGLIF. In nucleotides, the CDR3 is TGTGCCTATCGGAAGAGGGGACTCATCTTC.

This clone has a count of ten or more. This DNA's translation differs at residue 17 from TCRdb's protein, which comes from a much larger clone; a read error is likely, and the protein shown is translated from the DNA. CDR3 nucleotides: TGTGCCTTTAACAGGGGTCGTTGGGGGATAAAGGACACCGATAAACTCACCTTT. Translated: CAFNRGRWGIKDTDKLTF. This sequence joins TRDV3 and TRDJ1; 9 bases are a match to TRDD3. The length of the CDR3 is 18 residues. CDR1 is TVYSNPD, CDR2 GDNSRS, per germline (reference sequence). Filled out from reference TRDV3 and TRDJ1, the complete variable domain reads CDKVTQSSPDQTVASGSEVVLLCTYDTVYSNPDLFWYRIRPDYSFQFVFYGDNSRSEGADFTQGRFSVKHILTQKAFHLVISPVRTEDSATYYCAFNRGRWGIKDTDKLTFGKGTRVTVEP.

On this clone: The TCRdb protein comes from a much larger clone and disagrees with this DNA's translation at residue 7, likely due to a read error; the protein given here is derived from the DNA. This sequence joins TRDV1 and TRDJ1; no firm D call. V was trimmed by 2 bases and J by 0 bases, leaving 28 bases between them. Germline V gives CDR1 TSWWSYY, CDR2 QGS. The CDR3 has 21 amino acids. As DNA, the CDR3 is TGTGCTCTTGGGGAAGGCTTCTCCCCATCGAGTATCCCGCTGTACACCGATAAACTCATCTTT. This gives the protein CALGEGFSPSSIPLYTDKLIF.

This clone has a handful of counts. A far larger clone differs by one base, so this is likely a read error. Other DNA sequences of this sample code for an identical CDR3. This chain connects TRDV2 to TRDJ1; 9 bases map to TRDD3. As TCRdb names no J gene, one was assigned here on the basis of a DNA match to germline. The CDR3 sequence is 21 residues long. Germline-derived CDR1 and CDR2 are GEAIGNYY and EKD. The ends lost 3 bases at V and 0 bases at J; junction bases unmatched: 22. The CDR3 sequence: CACDPIPRTGQGIRYTDKLIF. In nucleotides, the CDR3 is TGTGCCTGTGACCCGATCCCCCGTACCGGTCAGGGGATACGGTACACCGATAAACTCATCTTT.

This clone has ten or more counts. With a far larger clone one base away, a read error is the likely cause. Distinct nucleotide sequences in the sample also encode this CDR3. This sequence joins TRDV1 and TRDJ1; TRDD3 agrees at 10 bases. CDR1 and CDR2 from the germline V gene are TSWWSYY and QGS. This CDR3 has 21 residues. Unmatched junction bases numbered 25, after V lost 9 bases and J lost 0 bases. CDR3 in DNA: TGTGCTCTCCGCCGTCTAATATGGGGGATACAGGGAGGCCAGTACACCGATAAACTCATCTTT. Amino acid sequence: CALRRLIWGIQGGQYTDKLIF.

This clone has a count of ten or more. With a far larger clone one base away, a read error is the likely cause. Other nucleotide sequences from this sample produce the same CDR3. The chain is built from TRDV2 and TRDJ1; 7 nucleotides match TRDD3. With 0 bases clipped from V and 0 bases from J, the junction kept 9 bases outside the gene matches. The CDR3 loop spans 17 amino acids. CDR1 GEAIGNYY and CDR2 EKD come from the germline V gene. The CDR3 region is CACDTLARGDNTDKLIF. In nucleotides, the CDR3 is TGTGCCTGTGACACCCTAGCCCGTGGGGATAACACCGATAAACTCATCTTT.

This clone was picked up a small number of times. A far larger clone lies a single base away; this is likely a read error. Other nucleotide sequences from this sample produce the same CDR3. The gene calls are TRDV3 and TRDJ1; D is unresolved. No J gene was available from TCRdb, and it was assigned here by a germline match of the DNA. V lost 3 bases and J lost 0, with 20 bases in between. The CDR3 consists of 16 residues. Per germline, CDR1 TVYSNPD and CDR2 GDNSRS (reference sequence). Here the CDR3 DNA reads TGTGCCTTCATCCGACCATGTCGGGGTTACACCGATAAACTCATCTTT. Translation: CAFIRPCRGYTDKLIF. Filled out from reference TRDV3 and TRDJ1, the complete variable domain reads CDKVTQSSPDQTVASGSEVVLLCTYDTVYSNPDLFWYRIRPDYSFQFVFYGDNSRSEGADFTQGRFSVKHILTQKAFHLVISPVRTEDSATYYCAFIRPCRGYTDKLIFGKGTRVTVEP.

This clone has just a few counts. The protein held in TCRdb is that of a much larger clone and does not match this DNA's translation at residue 13, likely because of a read error; the protein shown is translated from the DNA. The V and J genes are TRDV1 and TRDJ1, with 11 bases aligning to TRDD3. V was pared by 2 bases and J by 3 bases, with 23 bases of the junction left unmatched. CDR1 and CDR2 from the germline V gene are TSWWSYY and QGS. The CDR3 covers 22 residues. Written as DNA, the CDR3 is TGTGCTCTTGGGGAAACCTTTGGTTCCTACGAAGAGGGTGGGGGATACGCCGATAAACTCATCTTT. Its translation: CALGETFGSYEEGGGYADKLIF.

About this clone: TCRdb has a much larger clone's protein, which differs at residue 20 from the translation of this DNA, likely because of a read error; what is shown is the protein translated from the DNA. The chain joins TRDV1 to TRDJ1; D tentatively fits TRDD2 or TRDD3 (6 bases each). In germline, CDR1 is TSWWSYY, CDR2 QGS. The CDR3 is made up of 25 amino acids. Deletions cut 0 bases from V and 3 bases from J, with 41 bases between. The DNA of the CDR3 is TGTGCTCTTGGGGAACTCTATCCTACGTTTTACCCCCCGGGGGACACTCCAAAATACCCCGATAAACTCATCTTT. Its translation is CALGELYPTFYPPGDTPKYPDKLIF.

Concerning this clone: TCRdb records a much larger clone's protein for this DNA, with a difference at residue 13 that likely arises from a read error; the protein given is the translation of the DNA. This chain joins TRDV1 and TRDJ1; D not resolved. The J gene, not given by TCRdb, was assigned here from a germline match of the nucleotide sequence. In germline, CDR1 is TSWWSYY, CDR2 QGS. The CDR3 extends over 19 amino acids. Trimming stripped 1 base from V and 0 bases from J, with 21 bases between. The CDR3 sequence: CALGEREILSVLHTDKLIF. Written as DNA, the CDR3 is TGTGCTCTTGGGGAACGGGAGATTCTCTCGGTGTTGCACACCGATAAACTCATCTTT.

This clone was seen more than once but under ten times. The TCRdb protein, from a much larger clone, departs from this DNA's translation at residue 12, likely by read error; the protein shown derives from the DNA. The chain links TRDV1 to TRDJ1, with 8 bases fitting TRDD3. In germline, CDR1 is TSWWSYY, CDR2 QGS. Trimming removed 1 base from V and 3 bases from J; junction bases left unmatched: 10. This CDR3 is 17 amino acids long. The CDR3 loop is CALGEPHFPGYADKLIF. Written as DNA, the CDR3 is TGTGCTCTTGGGGAACCACATTTTCCGGGATACGCCGATAAACTCATCTTT.

This clone was picked up a small number of times. TCRdb lists the protein of a much larger clone for this DNA, which differs at residue 7, so this is likely a read error; the protein given here is translated from the DNA itself. The chain employs TRDV1 and TRDJ1, with D tentatively TRDD3 (6 bases). The CDR3 covers 17 residues. Between the trimmed V and J ends, which lost 2 bases and 0 bases, there was a span of 16 bases. Germline V CDR1 and CDR2: TSWWSYY, QGS. In DNA form, the CDR3 reads TGTGCTCTTGGGGAATATGGGGGGTCCCTAAACACCGATAAACTCATCTTT. It codes for CALGEYGGSLNTDKLIF.

This clone was seen ten or more times. The chain's CDR3 is CALGGLNLGQDKLIF. The CDR3 DNA follows: TGTGCTCTTGGGGGCCTCAATTTGGGGCAAGATAAACTCATCTTT. V and J are TRDV1 and TRDJ1; a weak D match, TRDD3 (5 bases). As TCRdb names no J gene, one was assigned here on the basis of a DNA match to germline. Germline lookup yields CDR1 TSWWSYY and CDR2 QGS. CDR3 length: 15 amino acids. Trimming cost V 4 bases and J 5 bases, with 17 bases left between them.

Details on this clone: This DNA translates differently at residue 13 from the TCRdb protein, which is that of a much larger clone; a read error is likely, and the protein shown is the DNA's own translation. The V and J genes are TRDV3 and TRDJ1; 10 nucleotides align to TRDD3. This CDR3 spans 24 amino acids. In germline, CDR1 is TVYSNPD, CDR2 GDNSRS (reference sequence). V was clipped by 4 bases and J by 2 bases; unmatched bases: 37. Here the CDR3 DNA reads TGTGCCTCCCAAGGAGCGAATTCAGTACGATTGGTACCGGGGGATACGGGGCGGACCGATAAACTCATCTTT. The encoded protein is CASQGANSVRLVPGDTGRTDKLIF.

This clone was counted only a few times. TCRdb assigns this DNA the protein of a much larger clone, which departs from its translation at residue 17; this likely reflects a read error, and the protein shown comes from translating the DNA. J is TRDJ1 and V is TRDV1; a possible D gene is TRDD2 (5 bases). The J gene was not available in TCRdb and was assigned here by matching the DNA to germline segments. This CDR3 has 21 residues. Germline values: CDR1 TSWWSYY, CDR2 QGS. The CDR3 reads CALGEGFTYVPTHRYTGKLIF. DNA for the CDR3: TGTGCTCTTGGGGAAGGTTTCACCTACGTCCCTACTCATAGGTACACCGGTAAACTCATCTTT.

In its sample, this clone was seen a few times. Translating this DNA gives a protein that differs at residue 4 from the TCRdb one, which belongs to a much larger clone; a read error is likely, and the protein shown is this translation. The chain uses TRDV2 and TRDJ2, with 9 nucleotides matching TRDD3. Matching the DNA to germline supplied the J gene, which TCRdb does not give. Germline loops: CDR1 GEAIGNYY, CDR2 EKD. With 5 bases clipped from V and 2 bases from J, the junction kept 8 bases outside the gene matches. This CDR3 contains 16 residues. CDR3 sequence reads: CACGSLLGELTAQLFF. The CDR3 DNA reads TGTGCCTGTGGCTCCCTACTGGGGGAATTGACAGCACAACTCTTCTTT.

There are a few counts of this clone. A far larger clone lies a single base away; this is likely a read error. The sample contains more than one DNA sequence encoding this CDR3. This chain connects TRDV1 to TRDJ1; D might be TRDD2 or TRDD3, each matching 7 bases. The J gene is absent in TCRdb and was assigned here via DNA matching to germline. Germline loops: CDR1 TSWWSYY, CDR2 QGS. The CDR3 extends over 28 amino acids. V gave up 2 bases and J gave up 0 bases, with 49 bases separating them. The CDR3 loop is CALGERRFLQTPGGPNQIPLPHTDKLIF. As DNA, the CDR3 is TGTGCTCTTGGGGAAAGACGTTTCCTACAGACCCCTGGGGGCCCAAACCAGATCCCCCTCCCCCACACCGATAAACTCATCTTT.